A selection of T cell receptor beta chains follows, all from one sample in a study of blood T cell repertoires in COVID-19. The protocol was immunoSEQ multiplex PCR, while the TCRdb copy is restricted to in-frame clones and leaves out a portion. This table holds roughly 150,000 clones, around 85% found once. The sequenced material came from PBMCs or T cells enriched from blood (not recorded which). Source of these receptors: a woman aged 40 to 50 who had recovered from COVID-19. CDR3s include the opening cysteine and the closing phenylalanine or tryptophan. Each record gives: V gene, clone size, J gene, D gene, CDR3 DNA, CDR3 protein. A D gene is named only where the DNA matches it firmly. Size values are once, few and many counts, or a class for expanded clones, and some rows have none.

TRBV4-2	-	TRBJ1-2	-	TGTGCCAGCAGCCAAGAACAGGGAGGGATTGGCTACACCTTC	CASSQEQGGIGYTF
TRBV11-1	-	TRBJ2-3	TRBD1	TGTGCCAGCAGCTTGTGGGACAGGACCACAGATACGCAGTATTTT	CASSLWDRTTDTQYF
TRBV7-9	-	TRBJ1-1	-	TGTGCCAGCAGCTTAGGGGGAGACAATCAGGAAGCTTTCTTT	CASSLGGDNQEAFF
TRBV3-1/TRBV3-2	-	TRBJ2-7	-	TGTGCCAGCAGCCCGCGACAGTGGCCCTACGAGCAGTACTTC	CASSPRQWPYEQYF
TRBV4-1	-	TRBJ2-1	-	TGCGCCAGCAGCCAAGACGGGAGCTCCTACAATGAGCAGTTCTTC	CASSQDGSSYNEQFF
TRBV18	-	TRBJ1-4	TRBD1	TGTGCCAGCTCACCGAACAGGGGCTATTCAACTAATGAAAAACTGTTTTTT	CASSPNRGYSTNEKLFF
TRBV27	-	TRBJ2-5	TRBD2	TGTGCCAGCAGCTCGACTAGCGGGGGCTACCAAGAGACCCAGTACTTC	CASSSTSGGYQETQYF
TRBV3-1/TRBV3-2	-	TRBJ2-7	TRBD1	TGTGCCAGCAGCCAAGCTCTACAGGGGGCTCGGGAGCAGTACTTC	CASSQALQGAREQYF
TRBV9	-	TRBJ2-1	TRBD2	TGTGCCAGCAGCGTAGTGGCGCGGGGGAACAATGAGCAGTTCTTC	CASSVVARGNNEQFF
TRBV10-2	-	TRBJ2-7	TRBD2	TGCGCCAGCAGTGGAACCGGGGGGGCTGGCGAGCAGTACTTC	CASSGTGGAGEQYF
TRBV29-1	-	TRBJ2-7	-	TGCAGCGTTGGAGGAGACTACGAGCAGTACTTC	CSVGGDYEQYF
TRBV30	few	TRBJ1-1	-	TGTGCCTGGAGTGTACTCTTTAGTAGTACCCAAGGGGACACTGAAGCTTTCTTT	CAWSVLFSSTQGDTEAFF
TRBV7-2	-	TRBJ1-1	-	TGTGCCAGCAGCCCCAGGGTTACGACTGAAGCTTTCTTT	CASSPRVTTEAFF
TRBV11-2	-	TRBJ1-3	-	TGTGCCAGCAGCTTTTCAGACTCTGGAAACACCATATATTTT	CASSFSDSGNTIYF
TRBV27	-	TRBJ1-6	-	TGTGCCAGCAGCGGACAGCATAATTCACCCCTCCACTTT	CASSGQHNSPLHF
TRBV10-3	-	TRBJ2-7	TRBD2	TGTGCCATCAGTGTCACCCCCCGTAGCGGGGGCGGGGTCGAGCAGTACTTC	CAISVTPRSGGGVEQYF
TRBV5-1	-	TRBJ2-2	TRBD2	TGCGCCAGCAGCTTGAGGACTAGCGGGGCGGACACCGGGGAGCTGTTTTTT	CASSLRTSGADTGELFF
TRBV20-1	-	TRBJ2-2	-	TGCAGTGCTCTACAGGGCGGGGAGCTGTTTTTT	CSALQGGELFF
TRBV4-1	once	TRBJ2-1	-	TGCGCCAGCAGCCAAGTAAGCCTACCTGAGCAGTTCTTC	CASSQVSLPEQFF
TRBV19	-	TRBJ2-5	TRBD1	TGTGCCAGTAGAGAAAGGGACAGCGAAGAGACCCAGTACTTC	CASRERDSEETQYF
TRBV27	-	TRBJ2-7	-	TGTGCCAGCGGAACAGGGTACGAGCAGTACTTC	CASGTGYEQYF
TRBV19	few	TRBJ2-7	TRBD1	TGTGCCAGCTCCCCGGGACAGGTTACCTACGAGCAGTACTTC	CASSPGQVTYEQYF
TRBV10-3	-	TRBJ2-2	-	TGTGCCATCAGTGAGTCGCGGGCCGACACCGGGGAGCTGTTTTTT	CAISESRADTGELFF
TRBV2	-	TRBJ2-1	-	TGTGCCAGTGGTAGAGGGTTAAGGGATGACAATGAGCAGTTCTTC	CASGRGLRDDNEQFF
TRBV7-6	-	TRBJ2-7	TRBD2	TGTGCCAGCAGCTTAGAAGAGGGCCTAGCGGGAGTTTCCTACGAGCAGTACTTC	CASSLEEGLAGVSYEQYF
TRBV12-3/TRBV12-4	-	TRBJ1-2	-	TGTGCCAGCAGGCCGGGGGGAAGCTATGGCTACACCTTC	CASRPGGSYGYTF
TRBV29-1	few	TRBJ1-2	TRBD1	TGCAGCGTTGACAACGACAGGGCTTATGGCTACACCTTC	CSVDNDRAYGYTF
TRBV6-5	-	TRBJ2-7	-	TGTGCCAGCAGTTTTCTAGACTTCAAGCAGTACTTC	CASSFLDFKQYF
TRBV15	-	TRBJ1-1	-	TGTGCCACCAGCATGGGGGCTAACGGAGCTTTCTTT	CATSMGANGAFF
TRBV19	-	TRBJ1-2	-	TGTGCCAGTAGTCCGGGGGGGGAAAACTATGGCTACACCTTC	CASSPGGENYGYTF
TRBV10-3	once	TRBJ1-2	TRBD1	TGTGCCATCAGTGAGTCGCGGACAGGGGGCTATGGCTACACCTTC	CAISESRTGGYGYTF
TRBV5-1	-	TRBJ1-2	-	TGCGCCAGCAGCTTGGCCATGGGGGCAGGTAACTATGGCTACACCTTC	CASSLAMGAGNYGYTF
TRBV7-3	-	TRBJ2-1	TRBD2	TGTGCCAGCAGCTTAAGTCGGGAGGGCCGGAGTGAGCAGTTCTTC	CASSLSREGRSEQFF
TRBV29-1	-	TRBJ1-1	-	TGCAGCGTTCGACAGTCGCTAAACACTGAAGCTTTCTTT	CSVRQSLNTEAFF
TRBV5-4	-	TRBJ2-2	TRBD1	TGTGCCAGCAGGAGGACAGGCAACACCGGGGAGCTGTTTTTT	CASRRTGNTGELFF
TRBV11-2	-	TRBJ1-1	TRBD1	TGTGCCAGCAGTTACGACAGGGGTTACTCTGCGAACACTGAAGCTTTCTTT	CASSYDRGYSANTEAFF
TRBV2	-	TRBJ2-7	TRBD1	TGTGCCAGCCGACAGGGGGCTTACGAGCAGTACTTC	CASRQGAYEQYF
TRBV5-8	-	TRBJ2-1	TRBD2	TGTGCCAGCAGCGAGGGGACTAGCGGGAGCAGAAATGAGCAGTTCTTC	CASSEGTSGSRNEQFF
TRBV5-1	-	TRBJ1-1	-	TGCGCCAGCAGCTTCCCCGCGGCGAACACTGAAGCTTTCTTT	CASSFPAANTEAFF
TRBV7-8	-	TRBJ2-1	-	TGTGCCAGCAGCTTCTACCCGGCGGATGAGCAGTTCTTC	CASSFYPADEQFF
TRBV5-1	once	TRBJ2-5	-	TGCGCCAGCTCTCAAGGATCTGGGGGGCAAGAGACCCAGTACTTC	CASSQGSGGQETQYF
TRBV13	-	TRBJ2-5	TRBD1	TGTGCCAGCAGCAGCTTTGGACAGGGACAAGAGACCCAGTACTTC	CASSSFGQGQETQYF
TRBV11-2	-	TRBJ1-2	TRBD1	TGTGCCAGCAGCTACGGGACAGGGGACTATGGCTACACCTTC	CASSYGTGDYGYTF
TRBV5-1	-	TRBJ2-6	TRBD1	TGCGCCAGCAGCACCTTACAGGGGGCCTCTGGGGCCAACGTCCTGACTTTC	CASSTLQGASGANVLTF
TRBV11-2	-	TRBJ2-5	TRBD2	TGTGCCAGCAGCTTAGAGGGGGGGGACCAAGAGACCCAGTACTTC	CASSLEGGDQETQYF
TRBV20-1	-	TRBJ2-3	-	TGCAGTGCGAGTAACAGGTCAAGGGGCACAGATACGCAGTATTTT	CSASNRSRGTDTQYF
TRBV18	once	TRBJ1-2	-	TGTGCCAGCTCACCGCCCGCCGAGGGCTACACCTTC	CASSPPAEGYTF
TRBV7-3	-	TRBJ2-3	TRBD2	TGTGCCAGCAGCTTGTGGCTAGCGGGGGGGCAAGATACGCAGTATTTT	CASSLWLAGGQDTQYF
TRBV30	-	TRBJ1-2	-	TGTGCCTGGAGTCAATACAAAACGGGGGGCTACACCTTC	CAWSQYKTGGYTF
TRBV12-3/TRBV12-4	-	TRBJ1-3	-	TGTGCCAGCAGTGACACTGGGGCAAACACCATATATTTT	CASSDTGANTIYF
TRBV30	-	TRBJ2-2	TRBD2	TGTGCCTGGACCCGGTGGCGGGGGGACTCAGTGAACACCGGGGAGCTGTTTTTT	CAWTRWRGDSVNTGELFF
TRBV2	-	TRBJ2-7	TRBD1	TGTGCCAGCAGTGAAGTCGCGACAGGGGGTTCCTACGAGCAGTACTTC	CASSEVATGGSYEQYF
TRBV6-5	-	TRBJ2-4	-	TGTGCCAGCAGTAACGGTAACATTCAGTACTTC	CASSNGNIQYF
TRBV7-9	-	TRBJ2-5	TRBD2	TGTGCCAGCAGCCACCAGCGGGAGAGAGAGACCCAGTACTTC	CASSHQRERETQYF
TRBV10-3	once	TRBJ2-3	-	TGTGCCATCAGTGGGTCTCACCGGGAAAAGGGGGATACAGATACGCAGTATTTT	CAISGSHREKGDTDTQYF
TRBV15	-	TRBJ2-5	-	TGTGCCACCAGCAGAGATCGGGGGAGGGGGGAGACCCAGTACTTC	CATSRDRGRGETQYF
TRBV2	-	TRBJ2-1	TRBD1	TGTGCCAGCTACGGGACAGGGGGTTCTAATGAGCAGTTCTTC	CASYGTGGSNEQFF
TRBV15	-	TRBJ1-1	-	TGTGCCACCTGTAATGGCAGACTTAACACTGAAGCTTTCTTT	CATCNGRLNTEAFF
TRBV18	few	TRBJ2-2	-	TGTGCCAGCTCATACTCAGGAGGGACTAACACCGGGGAGCTGTTTTTT	CASSYSGGTNTGELFF